A single sample gave rise to the 13 T cell receptor beta chains below, sequenced in a study of T-cell reconstitution after alpha-beta-depleted transplantation in children. Molecular barcoding with unique molecular identifiers was used for the TCRbeta library. Each CDR3 protein is one row after TCRdb ran MiXCR on the PCR reads. This table has about 460,000 distinct CDR3 sequences, under 15% appearing once. Sequenced material: PBMCs from the stem cell graft donor, taken from the stem cell graft. Source of these receptors: a human donor who donated a stem cell graft to a child with combined immunodeficiency.

This clonotype was picked up many times. The chain couples TRBV11-2 to TRBJ2-3; 7 nucleotides line up with TRBD2. Germline CDR1 and CDR2: SGHAT and FQNNGV. The length of the CDR3 is 15 residues. V shed 1 base and J 1 base; nucleotides not matched to a gene: 2. The CDR3 coding sequence is TGTGCCAGCAGCTTAGTTCGGGGGGGCACAGATACGCAGTATTTT. Translated, it gives CASSLVRGGTDTQYF.

This CDR3 reads CSASSLAGGQEQFF. For the CDR3, the DNA is TGCAGTGCTAGTTCTCTAGCGGGAGGGCAGGAGCAGTTCTTC. This sequence joins TRBV20-1 and TRBJ2-1; 12 bases map to TRBD2. The CDR3 is 14 residues long. Germline V gives CDR1 DFQATT, CDR2 SNEGSKA (reference sequence). V gave up 3 bases and J gave up 10 bases; unmatched junction bases: 7.

The genes are TRBV7-9 and TRBJ2-3; a weak D match, TRBD1 (5 bases). CDR1 and CDR2 (germline): SEHNR, FQNEAQ (reference sequence). Trimming removed 4 bases from V and 3 bases from J, with 11 bases in between. The CDR3 contains 14 residues. The CDR3 loop is CASSSREGTDTQYF. The CDR3 coding sequence is TGTGCCAGCAGCTCCAGGGAAGGTACAGATACGCAGTATTTT.

CDR3 DNA: TGCAGCTCCAGCGCCCCCATTAAGAGCTCCTACAATGAGCAGTTCTTC. Amino acid sequence: CSSSAPIKSSYNEQFF. The chain recombines TRBV29-1 with TRBJ2-1, with D uncertain. Germline V gene data show CDR1 as SQVTM and CDR2 as ANQGSEA. This CDR3 is 16 amino acids long. Trimming removed 8 bases at V and 0 bases at J, with 20 bases between.

This sequence joins TRBV6-2 or TRBV6-3 and TRBJ1-1; 9 bases match TRBD1. Germline V CDR1 and CDR2: MNHEY, SVGEGT. This CDR3 has 16 amino acids. J gave up 0 bases and V 6 bases, and 8 bases lay outside the gene matches. CDR3 sequence reads: CASSRQGVGMNTEAFF. The DNA of the CDR3 is TGTGCCAGCAGCCGACAGGGGGTGGGAATGAACACTGAAGCTTTCTTT.

The chain has TRBV20-1 and TRBJ2-3; TRBD2 agrees at 12 bases. V lost 0 bases, J lost 4 bases, and 5 bases stayed unmatched. CDR3 length: 16 residues. CDR1 is DFQATT and CDR2 is SNEGSKA in the germline V gene (reference sequence). In DNA form, the CDR3 reads TGCAGTGCTAGAGATCTCCTAGCGGGGGGGGCAGATACGCAGTATTTT. Amino acid sequence: CSARDLLAGGADTQYF.

This clonotype appeared a few times. The V gene is TRBV20-1, the J gene TRBJ2-7, with 7 nucleotides matching TRBD2. This CDR3 comprises 11 residues. Per the germline V gene, CDR1 is DFQATT and CDR2 is SNEGSKA (reference sequence). The CDR3 nucleotides are TGCGGCCCTGGGAGGGTGGGCGAGCAGTACTTC. It yields the protein CGPGRVGEQYF.

V and J are TRBV7-3 and TRBJ2-1; TRBD1 agrees at 8 bases. The J segment lost 4 bases and the V segment lost 0 bases, leaving 5 bases of the junction unmatched. The CDR3 is made up of 16 amino acids. The germline V gene encodes CDR1 SGHTA and CDR2 FQGTGA. The CDR3 protein is CASSLTGTGLYNEQFF. The CDR3, as DNA: TGTGCCAGCAGCTTAACTGGGACAGGACTATACAATGAGCAGTTCTTC.

This clonotype was observed at least ten times. V gene TRBV5-5 combines with J gene TRBJ2-1; 9 bases align to TRBD1. Trimming took 0 bases from V and 4 from J; bases not matched to a gene: 8. Germline V lookup: CDR1 SGHKS, CDR2 YYEKEE (reference sequence). The CDR3 sequence is 17 residues long. Here the CDR3 reads CASSLAAQGAGYNEQFF. As DNA, the CDR3 is TGTGCCAGCAGCTTGGCCGCACAGGGGGCAGGGTACAATGAGCAGTTCTTC. The full variable domain, completed using reference TRBV5-5 and TRBJ2-1, is DAGVTQSPTHLIKTRGQQVTLRCSPISGHKSVSWYQQVLGQGPQFIFQYYEKEERGRGNFPDRFSARQFPNYSSELNVNALLLGDSALYLCASSLAAQGAGYNEQFFGPGTRLTVL.

This clonotype was seen repeatedly, ten times or more. This chain uses TRBV6-6 with TRBJ2-1, with D possibly matching TRBD2 (5 bases). Germline V gene lookup returns CDR1 MNHNY and CDR2 SVGAGI (reference sequence). V was pared by 4 bases and J by 4 bases, with 14 bases between. The CDR3 length is 15 residues. CDR3 coding DNA: TGTGCCAGCAGTTGGAGGCTAACGCCTTACAATGAGCAGTTCTTC. Translation gives CASSWRLTPYNEQFF.

The chain links TRBV5-1 to TRBJ2-2, with 12 bases matching TRBD1. This CDR3 contains 18 residues. J gave up 4 bases and V 3 bases, and 10 bases lay outside the gene matches. Germline V lookup: CDR1 SGHRS, CDR2 YFSETQ. This CDR3 reads CASSSWDRGHRGTGELFF. The CDR3, as DNA: TGCGCCAGCAGCTCCTGGGACAGGGGGCATAGAGGCACCGGGGAGCTGTTTTTT.

Only a few counts were recorded for this clonotype. The rearrangement joins TRBV3-1 to TRBJ1-2, with D maybe TRBD1 (6 bases). V dropped 8 bases and J dropped 2 bases, with 12 bases sitting between them. Germline values: CDR1 LGHDT, CDR2 YNNKEL (reference sequence). The CDR3 contains 13 residues. CDR3: CASGLTGNYGYTF. DNA of the CDR3: TGTGCCAGCGGATTGACAGGAAACTATGGCTACACCTTC. Full variable domain (rest looked up from reference TRBV3-1 and TRBJ1-2): DTAVSQTPKYLVTQMGNDKSIKCEQNLGHDTMYWYKQDSKKFLKIMFSYNNKELIINETVPNRFSPKSPDKAHLNLHINSLELGDSAVYFCASGLTGNYGYTFGSGTRLTVV.

This clonotype occurred a few times. This chain joins TRBV29-1 and TRBJ1-1, with TRBD1 as a possible D gene (6 bases). Germline assignment: CDR1 SQVTM and CDR2 ANQGSEA. Trimming removed 4 bases at V and 1 base at J, with 13 bases between. The CDR3 is 14 amino acids. This CDR3 reads CSVVGGRGNTEAFF. CDR3 nucleotide sequence: TGCAGCGTTGTGGGGGGCAGAGGGAACACTGAAGCTTTCTTT.